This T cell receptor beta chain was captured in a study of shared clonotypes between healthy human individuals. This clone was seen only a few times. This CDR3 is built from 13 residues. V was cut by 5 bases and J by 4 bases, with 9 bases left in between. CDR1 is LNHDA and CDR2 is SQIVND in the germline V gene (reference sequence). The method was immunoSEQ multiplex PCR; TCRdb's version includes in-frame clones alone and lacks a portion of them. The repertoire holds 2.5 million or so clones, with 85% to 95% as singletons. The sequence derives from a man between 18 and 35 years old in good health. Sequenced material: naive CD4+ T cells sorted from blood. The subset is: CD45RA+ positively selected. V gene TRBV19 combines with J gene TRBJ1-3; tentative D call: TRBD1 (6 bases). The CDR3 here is CASSGDRGNTIYF. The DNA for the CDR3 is TGTGCCAGTAGTGGCGACAGGGGAAACACCATATATTTT.